The source of this T cell receptor beta chain is a study of control samples from healthy donors and cancer patients. The ends lost 8 bases at V and 8 bases at J; junction bases unmatched: 11. The CDR3 extends over 13 amino acids. Germline V gene sequence: CDR1 MDHEN, CDR2 SYDVKM. Measured with immunoSEQ multiplex PCR; TCRdb has only the in-frame clones, and not every one. The sample has over 200,000 clones; around 79% are singletons. This sequence joins TRBV28 and TRBJ1-2, with 7 bases that match TRBD1. The sequencing sample was made of PBMCs. The receptor was isolated from a woman aged 55-70 years with lung cancer. The CDR3 protein is CASGQGGLRGYTF. The CDR3, as DNA: TGTGCCAGCGGGCAGGGGGGTCTGAGAGGCTACACCTTC.